These 19 T cell receptor beta chains were all obtained from the same sample, sequenced in a study of response to subunit inactivated influenza vaccine. TCRdb analysed the RT-PCR reads with MiXCR anew, one entry per CDR3 protein. The table records 650,000 to 800,000 distinct CDR3 sequences, under 20% of them present only once. Sequenced here: PBMCs from blood, sampled roughly 5 days after vaccination. These receptors were collected from a man over 45 who received an inactivated influenza vaccine.

V and J are TRBV20-1 and TRBJ2-1; possibly TRBD1 for D (5 bases). The CDR3 consists of 14 residues. Deletions cut 4 bases from V and 0 bases from J, with 10 bases between. CDR1 is DFQATT, CDR2 SNEGSKA, per germline (reference sequence). CDR3 nucleotides: TGCAGTGCTACCCCGGACATCTCCTACAATGAGCAGTTCTTC. Protein product: CSATPDISYNEQFF.

This clonotype was seen only a few times. This chain joins TRBV9 and TRBJ1-1; D not resolved. The CDR3 has 13 amino acids. Trimming pared 2 bases from V and 1 base from J, leaving 6 bases between. CDR1 SGDLS and CDR2 YYNGEE come from the germline V gene. The CDR3 region has the DNA TGTGCCAGCAGCGTCGACGAGAACACTGAAGCTTTCTTT. This codes for CASSVDENTEAFF.

The genes are TRBV20-1 and TRBJ2-1; tentatively, D is TRBD2 (7 bases). This CDR3 region has 14 residues. Germline-derived CDR1 and CDR2 are DFQATT and SNEGSKA (reference sequence). CDR3 nucleotides: TGCCTAAATGGGGGGGGGGCCTCCTACAATGAGCAGTTCTTC. Translated: CLNGGGASYNEQFF.

The chain couples TRBV5-4 to TRBJ2-2, with 14 bases lining up with TRBD2. Germline V CDR1 and CDR2: SGHNT, YYREEE (reference sequence). The CDR3 has 19 residues. The V and J ends lost 0 bases and 7 bases, in that order; junction bases with no gene match: 11. This CDR3 is CASSLEGGLAGERDGELFF. CDR3 nucleotides: TGTGCCAGCAGCTTGGAAGGGGGACTAGCGGGAGAGCGTGACGGGGAGCTGTTTTTT.

J is TRBJ2-3 and V is TRBV7-2, with D possibly TRBD2 on 6 matching bases. Germline V gives CDR1 SGHTA, CDR2 FQGNSA. This CDR3 region has 13 residues. V dropped 5 bases and J dropped 10 bases, with 16 bases sitting between them. CDR3 protein: CASSPGRGRSQYF. CDR3 DNA: TGTGCCAGCAGCCCTGGGCGGGGTCGGTCGCAGTATTTT.

In its sample, this clonotype was seen a few times. This rearrangement joins TRBV7-3 to TRBJ2-6, with D maybe TRBD1 (5 bases). Germline-derived CDR1 and CDR2 are SGHTA and FQGTGA. The CDR3 sequence is 17 residues long. V was shortened by 5 bases and J by 0 bases, with 14 bases between the two germline ends. The CDR3 spells CASSPGPSISGANVLTF. CDR3 DNA: TGTGCCAGCAGCCCAGGGCCAAGCATCTCTGGGGCCAACGTCCTGACTTTC.

This clonotype was detected a few times. V and J are TRBV12-3 or TRBV12-4 and TRBJ1-2; weak D call: TRBD1 (5 bases). Between the trimmed V and J ends, which lost 5 bases and 7 bases, there was a span of 14 bases. CDR3 size: 13 residues. The CDR3 coding sequence is TGTGCCAGCAGTCACCTCGGGGCAGCTGGCTACACCTTC. Translation: CASSHLGAAGYTF.

This clonotype was detected many times. V is TRBV29-1 and J is TRBJ2-7; 7 bases map to TRBD1. Germline CDR1 and CDR2: SQVTM and ANQGSEA. With 5 bases clipped from V and 3 bases from J, the junction kept 4 bases outside the gene matches. The CDR3 length is 12 residues. Here the CDR3 DNA reads TGCAGCGTTTACGACAGGGTCTACGAGCAGTACTTC. As protein: CSVYDRVYEQYF.

This clonotype was seen a few times. The V and J genes are TRBV20-1 and TRBJ1-2, with D possibly being TRBD1 (6 bases). V was cut by 5 bases and J by 1 base, with 8 bases left in between. The germline CDR1 and CDR2 sequences are DFQATT and SNEGSKA (reference sequence). The CDR3 covers 12 residues. The CDR3 nucleotides read TGCAGTGCTCGGACAGTTAACTATGGCTACACCTTC. Its protein product is CSARTVNYGYTF.

The chain carries TRBV20-1 and TRBJ1-2, with D hard to call. CDR3 size: 9 residues. The germline V and J ends were trimmed by 5 bases and 12 bases, with 10 bases remaining between them. Per germline, CDR1 DFQATT and CDR2 SNEGSKA (reference sequence). The CDR3 sequence is CSAYPTNTF. The CDR3 DNA reads as TGCAGTGCTTACCCCACGAACACCTTC.

The rearrangement links TRBV11-2 to TRBJ2-5; D gene unclear. The V and J ends lost 2 bases and 4 bases respectively, with 14 bases between them. The CDR3 consists of 15 residues. Germline CDR1 reads SGHAT; CDR2 reads FQNNGV. The CDR3: CASSLLGNNPETQYF. CDR3 DNA sequence: TGTGCCAGCAGCTTACTTGGGAACAATCCAGAGACCCAGTACTTC.

This clonotype came up a few times. The chain recombines TRBV27 with TRBJ2-7; 11 bases line up with TRBD2. Germline V gene data show CDR1 as MNHEY and CDR2 as SMNVEV (reference sequence). The trim removed 5 bases at V and 5 bases at J, leaving 11 bases unmatched. There are 16 residues in the CDR3. The CDR3 sequence: CASSVLAGGIIDEQYF. As DNA, the CDR3 is TGTGCCAGCAGTGTTCTAGCGGGGGGTATCATAGACGAGCAGTACTTC.

This clonotype was observed many times. This sequence joins TRBV24-1 and TRBJ2-1; the D gene is possibly TRBD2 (6 bases). V gave up 3 bases and J gave up 7 bases, with 15 bases separating them. The CDR3 runs 15 residues. Germline V gene sequence: CDR1 KGHDR, CDR2 SFDVKD. In DNA form, the CDR3 reads TGTGCCACCAGTGATACACGACTAGTTAGGAATGAGCAGTTCTTC. Its translation is CATSDTRLVRNEQFF.

The chain is built from TRBV21-1 and TRBJ2-7; the table's TRBD1 call for D was not verified on the DNA. TRBV21-1 is recorded as a pseudogene. The CDR3 consists of 18 residues. CDR3 DNA: TGTGCCAGCAGCAAAGAGGGACAGGGGTCCTTACCCTCCTACGAGCAGTACTTC. Translating it yields CASSKEGQGSLPSYEQYF.

This clonotype showed up just a few times. V usage is TRBV9 and J usage is TRBJ2-7, with a weak D call TRBD2 (6 bases). The CDR3 has 15 amino acids. CDR1 is SGDLS, CDR2 YYNGEE, per germline. Trimming removed 2 bases at V and 3 bases at J, with 15 bases between. The CDR3 loop is CASSVGDFSFYEQYF. The CDR3 coding sequence is TGTGCCAGCAGCGTGGGGGACTTTTCTTTCTACGAGCAGTACTTC. Full variable domain (outside the CDR3, taken from reference TRBV9 and TRBJ2-7): DSGVTQTPKHLITATGQRVTLRCSPRSGDLSVYWYQQSLDQGLQFLIQYYNGEERAKGNILERFSAQQFPDLHSELNLSSLELGDSALYFCASSVGDFSFYEQYFGPGTRLTVT.

Of note for this clonotype: An end of the junction differs from the germline gene, which may be a read error. This rearrangement joins TRBV7-8 to TRBJ2-3, with TRBD1 matching over 8 bases. The CDR3 runs to 16 residues. Germline V gene sequence: CDR1 SGHVS, CDR2 FQNEAQ. Here the CDR3 DNA reads TGTGCCAGCGGCTTCCTCCGAGGGACAGGTTTTACCCGGCAGTATTTT. It yields the protein CASGFLRGTGFTRQYF.

This clonotype has more than one count but fewer than ten. The chain couples TRBV12-3 or TRBV12-4 to TRBJ2-7; 12 positions match TRBD1. The junction had 9 bases not matched to a gene; V was cut back by 8 bases and J by 1 base. This CDR3 is built from 16 residues. The CDR3 bases are TGTGCCAGCTCCGGGACAGGGGGCGTTGGGTCCTACGAGCAGTACTTC. Protein: CASSGTGGVGSYEQYF.

This rearrangement joins TRBV12-3 or TRBV12-4 to TRBJ2-1, with 10 positions matching TRBD2. Trimming took 1 base from V and 4 from J; bases not matched to a gene: 7. This CDR3 region has 17 residues. The CDR3 protein is CASSLGAGGNLYNEQFF. Written as DNA, the CDR3 is TGTGCCAGCAGTTTAGGAGCGGGGGGGAACCTATACAATGAGCAGTTCTTC.

This clonotype occurred many times. This rearrangement joins TRBV29-1 to TRBJ2-7; unclear D gene. This CDR3 contains 12 residues. V lost 0 bases, J lost 3 bases, and 6 bases lay in between. CDR1 and CDR2 from the germline V gene are SQVTM and ANQGSEA. CDR3 sequence: CSVEDGSYEQYF. CDR3 sequence (DNA): TGCAGCGTTGAAGACGGTAGCTACGAGCAGTACTTC.